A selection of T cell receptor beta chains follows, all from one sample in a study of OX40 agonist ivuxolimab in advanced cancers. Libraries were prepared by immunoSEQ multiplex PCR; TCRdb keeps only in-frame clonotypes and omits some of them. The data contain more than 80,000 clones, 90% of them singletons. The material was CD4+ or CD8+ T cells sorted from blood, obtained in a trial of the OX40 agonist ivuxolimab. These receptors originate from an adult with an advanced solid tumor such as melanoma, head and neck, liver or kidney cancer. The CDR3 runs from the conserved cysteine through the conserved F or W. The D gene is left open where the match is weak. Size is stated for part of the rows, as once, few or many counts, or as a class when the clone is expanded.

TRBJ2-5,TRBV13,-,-,TGTGCCAGCAGCTTAGTCGACAGGCTGGCCCAGTACTTC,CASSLVDRLAQYF
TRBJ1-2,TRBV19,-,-,TGTGCCAGTAGTGGGGATGTTACCTATGGCTACACCTTC,CASSGDVTYGYTF
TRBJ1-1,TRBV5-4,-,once,TGTGCCAGCAGCTTGGCGGGGGTGGACACTGAAGCTTTCTTT,CASSLAGVDTEAFF
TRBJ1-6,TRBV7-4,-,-,TGTGCCAGCAGCTCCCGAGCAGCTAAAGGGGTGGATAATTCACCCCTCCACTTT,CASSSRAAKGVDNSPLHF
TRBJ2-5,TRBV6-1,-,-,TGTGCCAGCAGTGAAGGGGCCCTCCTAGAGACCCAGTACTTC,CASSEGALLETQYF
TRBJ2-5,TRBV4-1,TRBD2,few,TGCGCCAGCAGCCGACTAGCGGGAGAGACCCAGTACTTC,CASSRLAGETQYF
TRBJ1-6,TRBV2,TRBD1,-,TGTGCCAGCACCCAACAGGGGGCGTTATACAATTCACCCCTCCACTTT,CASTQQGALYNSPLHF
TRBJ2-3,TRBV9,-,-,TGTGCCAGCTCAACTAGCCTCACAGATACGCAGTATTTT,CASSTSLTDTQYF
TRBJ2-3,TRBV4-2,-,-,TGTGCCAGCAGCCAAGCCGGCCCTTCGGGAGATACGCAGTATTTT,CASSQAGPSGDTQYF
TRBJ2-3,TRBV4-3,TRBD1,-,TGCGCCAGCAGCCCTGGACAGGGAGGAGGAAATACGCAGTATTTT,CASSPGQGGGNTQYF
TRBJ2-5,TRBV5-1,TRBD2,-,TGCGCCAGCAGCTTGGAACAGCGGGGGATACAAGAGACCCAGTACTTC,CASSLEQRGIQETQYF
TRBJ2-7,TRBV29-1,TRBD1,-,TGCAGCGTTGAACAGGGGGCGCGGGAGCAGTACTTC,CSVEQGAREQYF
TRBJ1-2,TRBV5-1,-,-,TGCGCCAGCAGCTTACTCCAGGGGTATGGCTACACCTTC,CASSLLQGYGYTF
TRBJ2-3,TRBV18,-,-,TGTGCCAGCTCACCAAAGCAGGCTACCACAGATACGCAGTATTTT,CASSPKQATTDTQYF
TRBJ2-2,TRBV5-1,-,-,TGCGCCAGCAGCTCCCAGGGGTGGAACACCGGGGAGCTGTTTTTT,CASSSQGWNTGELFF
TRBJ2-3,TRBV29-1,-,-,TGCAGCGTTGAGGAGCCTAAGTCCACAGATACGCAGTATTTT,CSVEEPKSTDTQYF
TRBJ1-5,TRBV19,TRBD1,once,TGTGCCAGTAGGCTCCGCAGGGGGGACAATCAGCCCCAGCATTTT,CASRLRRGDNQPQHF
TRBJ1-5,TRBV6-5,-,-,TGTGCCAGCAGTTCCACTCAGGGGAGGGGGTCGCATTTT,CASSSTQGRGSHF
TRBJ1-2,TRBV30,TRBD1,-,TGTGCCTGGAGTGTACAGGGGAGCTATGGCTACACCTTC,CAWSVQGSYGYTF
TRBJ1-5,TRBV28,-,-,TGTGCCAGCATCAAAGGAGGCCGCTTCGTAGAGCCCCAGCATTTT,CASIKGGRFVEPQHF
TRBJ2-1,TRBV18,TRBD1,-,TGTGCCAGCTCACCCGGGACAGGCACGAATGAGCAGTTCTTC,CASSPGTGTNEQFF
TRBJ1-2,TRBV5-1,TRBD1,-,TGCGCCAGCAGCTGGGACAGGAGAACTAACTATGGCTACACCTTC,CASSWDRRTNYGYTF
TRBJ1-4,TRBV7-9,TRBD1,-,TGTGCCAGCAGCTGGGGACAGGGGATAGAGGAAAAACTGTTTTTT,CASSWGQGIEEKLFF
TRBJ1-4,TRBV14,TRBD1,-,TGTGCCAGCAGCCCTCCGGGACAGAATGAAAAACTGTTTTTT,CASSPPGQNEKLFF
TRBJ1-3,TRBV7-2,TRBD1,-,TGTGCCAGCAGCATGACAGGGTCTGGAAACACCATATATTTT,CASSMTGSGNTIYF
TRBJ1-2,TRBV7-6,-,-,TGTGCCAGCAGCCCTAGAGGGGAGGGTGGCTACACCTTC,CASSPRGEGGYTF
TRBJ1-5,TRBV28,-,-,TGTGCCAGCAGTTCCCAGGGACAGCCCCAGCATTTT,CASSSQGQPQHF
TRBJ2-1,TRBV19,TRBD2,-,TGTGCCAGTACGAAGCGGGGGCACCTTACCCCCTCCTACAATGAGCAGTTCTTC,CASTKRGHLTPSYNEQFF
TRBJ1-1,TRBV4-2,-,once,TGTGCCAGCAGCCAAGAGGCAGGTTTGAACACTGAAGCTTTCTTT,CASSQEAGLNTEAFF
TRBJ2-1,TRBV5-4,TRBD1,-,TGTGCCAGCAGCCGGCGGGACAGGGTCTACAATGAGCAGTTCTTC,CASSRRDRVYNEQFF
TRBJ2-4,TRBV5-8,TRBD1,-,TGTGCCAGCAGCTCAGGACAGGTGGGCATTCAGTACTTC,CASSSGQVGIQYF
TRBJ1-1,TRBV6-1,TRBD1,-,TGTGCCAGCAGTGACCAGGGGGCAGTGAACACTGAAGCTTTCTTT,CASSDQGAVNTEAFF
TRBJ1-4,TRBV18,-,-,TGTGCCAGCTCACCACCCCGCGGGAATGAAAAACTGTTTTTT,CASSPPRGNEKLFF
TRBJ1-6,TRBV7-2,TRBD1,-,TGTGCCAGCAGCCGGAACACCGGGACAGTTAATTCACCCCTCCACTTT,CASSRNTGTVNSPLHF
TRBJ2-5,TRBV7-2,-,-,TGTGCCAGCAGCTCTCACAGGGTTGGGGGTGAGACCCAGTACTTC,CASSSHRVGGETQYF
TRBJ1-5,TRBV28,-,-,TGTGCCAGCAGCCGACAGGCTTATAGCAATCAGCCCCAGCATTTT,CASSRQAYSNQPQHF
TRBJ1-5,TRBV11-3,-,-,TGTGCCAGCAGCTTAGATCTCGGTACACCGTCCAATCAGCCCCAGCATTTT,CASSLDLGTPSNQPQHF
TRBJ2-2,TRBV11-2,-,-,TGTGCCAGCAGCTTAGGAAACCTGATCGGGGAGCTGTTTTTT,CASSLGNLIGELFF
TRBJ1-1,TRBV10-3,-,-,TGTGCCATCAGTGAGTCTACGAACACTGAAGCTTTCTTT,CAISESTNTEAFF
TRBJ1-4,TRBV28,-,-,TGTGCCAGCAGTTTCGACGGGAGTCCCTCAAAAAAACTGTTTTTT,CASSFDGSPSKKLFF
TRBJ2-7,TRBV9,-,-,TGTGCCAGCAGCACAGAAGGGGGCTCCTACGAGCAGTACTTC,CASSTEGGSYEQYF
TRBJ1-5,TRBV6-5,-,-,TGTGCCAGCAGTTACTCGAAGGGTAGCAATCAGCCCCAGCATTTT,CASSYSKGSNQPQHF
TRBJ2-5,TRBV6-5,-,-,TGTGCCAGCAGCCCCCCTATTGATCGAGGGGAGACCCAGTACTTC,CASSPPIDRGETQYF
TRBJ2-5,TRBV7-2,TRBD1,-,TGTGCCAGCAGCTTCTCCTACAGGGGATCGGAGACCCAGTACTTC,CASSFSYRGSETQYF
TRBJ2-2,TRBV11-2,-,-,TGTGCCAGCAGCTTGGGTAAGCTGTTTTTT,CASSLGKLFF
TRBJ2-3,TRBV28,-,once,TGTGCCAGCAGTGGGGAGACACTACACACAGATACGCAGTATTTT,CASSGETLHTDTQYF
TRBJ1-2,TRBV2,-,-,TGTGCCAGCAGTGTCCAACAGGGTGGGAGGTATGGCTACACCTTC,CASSVQQGGRYGYTF
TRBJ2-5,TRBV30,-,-,TGTGCCTGGAGTATGGTCTTCCAAGAGACCCAGTACTTC,CAWSMVFQETQYF
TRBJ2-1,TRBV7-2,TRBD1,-,TGTGCCAGCAGCCGGCGGGCGACAGGGGGCTGGTTCTTC,CASSRRATGGWFF
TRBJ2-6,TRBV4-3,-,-,TGCGCCAGCAGCCTAGTACCTGGGGCCAACGTCCTGACTTTC,CASSLVPGANVLTF
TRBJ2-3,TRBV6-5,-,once,TGTGCCAGCAGTCGGAACACCGGGACGAGGCAGTATTTT,CASSRNTGTRQYF
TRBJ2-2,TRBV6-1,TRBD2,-,TGTGCCAGCAGTGTGCTGGCGGGGGGGCAGGGCACCGGGGAGCTGTTTTTT,CASSVLAGGQGTGELFF
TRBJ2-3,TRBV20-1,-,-,TGCAGTGCCCCTCAGGGGAATACGCAGTATTTT,CSAPQGNTQYF
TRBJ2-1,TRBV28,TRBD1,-,TGTGCCAGCAGATCGGAAGGGGGCCCCTACAATGAGCAGTTCTTC,CASRSEGGPYNEQFF
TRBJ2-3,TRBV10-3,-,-,TGTGCCATCAGTGTATCTTTGACGGATACGCAGTATTTT,CAISVSLTDTQYF